The rows below give T cell receptor beta chains drawn from one sample of a study of blood T cell repertoires in COVID-19. Produced via immunoSEQ multiplex PCR; TCRdb's table is partial and in-frame only. Here the sample spans over 100,000 clones, 70% to 90% being singletons. Input material: peripheral blood. These receptor sequences come from a human donor in a cohort sampled during active COVID-19. CDR3s include the opening cysteine and the closing phenylalanine or tryptophan. The D gene is left open where the match is weak.

j_call d_call v_call cdr3_aa cdr3_nt
TRBJ2-7 TRBD2 TRBV5-4 CASSLGLAGPGAEQYF TGTGCCAGCAGCTTGGGGCTAGCGGGACCTGGGGCCGAGCAGTACTTC
TRBJ2-3 NA TRBV7-9 CASSLARGDTQYF TGTGCCAGCAGCTTAGCGCGAGGAGATACGCAGTATTTT
TRBJ1-4 TRBD1 TRBV2 CASSKRQGLFF TGTGCCAGCAGCAAAAGACAGGGGCTGTTTTTT
TRBJ1-2 NA TRBV6-5 CASSISGTYGYTF TGTGCCAGCAGTATTTCAGGTACCTATGGCTACACCTTC
TRBJ2-5 TRBD1 TRBV5-4 CASSLDRGQETQYF TGTGCCAGCAGCTTGGACAGGGGTCAAGAGACCCAGTACTTC
TRBJ1-2 TRBD1 TRBV7-3 CASSLTGTNGYTF TGTGCCAGCAGCTTGACAGGGACAAATGGCTACACCTTC
TRBJ1-3 NA TRBV28 CASNPGDMRGGNTIYF TGTGCCAGCAACCCCGGGGACATGAGGGGCGGAAACACCATATATTTT
TRBJ1-6 NA TRBV2 CASRLGGKSSPLHF TGTGCCAGCAGACTTGGGGGGAAGTCCTCACCCCTCCACTTT
TRBJ2-5 TRBD1 TRBV7-9 CASSATGAATQYF TGTGCCAGCAGCGCGACAGGGGCAGCGACCCAGTACTTC
TRBJ1-1 NA TRBV27 CASSVAAVTEAFF TGTGCCAGCAGTGTCGCGGCCGTCACTGAAGCTTTCTTT
TRBJ2-1 NA TRBV4-2 CASSQPGRSNEQFF TGTGCCAGCAGCCAGCCCGGGAGAAGCAATGAGCAGTTCTTC
TRBJ2-7 NA TRBV11-2 CASARNYEQYF TGTGCCAGCGCGCGGAACTACGAGCAGTACTTC
TRBJ2-4 NA TRBV20-1 CSAMRDIQYF TGCAGTGCTATGAGGGACATTCAGTACTTC
TRBJ2-5 TRBD1 TRBV18 CASSPGTEQETQYF TGTGCCAGCTCACCAGGGACAGAACAAGAGACCCAGTACTTC
TRBJ1-5 NA TRBV12-3/TRBV12-4 CASSLERTQHF TGTGCCAGCAGTTTAGAGAGGACACAGCATTTT
TRBJ2-5 NA TRBV6-2/TRBV6-3 CASSYSAPMTSHETQYF TGTGCCAGCAGTTACTCCGCGCCAATGACTTCACACGAGACCCAGTACTTC
TRBJ2-7 NA TRBV20-1 CSASAGTLTYEQYF TGCAGTGCTAGTGCCGGGACACTTACCTACGAGCAGTACTTC
TRBJ2-1 TRBD1 TRBV9 CASSVRSGGGYNEQFF TGTGCCAGCAGCGTACGGTCAGGGGGCGGATACAATGAGCAGTTCTTC